These T cell receptor beta chains were read from a single sample in a study of identifying expanded T cells in peripheral blood. Sequencing used immunoSEQ multiplex PCR; TCRdb keeps in-frame clones, though not all of them. This sample carries tens of thousands of clones, about four fifths of them seen once, and the ten largest clones take 17%. The sample was blood. These TCRs come from a person aged 18 to 75 in good health. Both conserved end residues are part of each CDR3. The D gene is left open where the match is weak. Size is stated for part of the rows, as once, few or many counts, or as a class when the clone is expanded.

TRBJ1-5	TRBV7-9	.	.	TGTGCCAGCAGCTTAGAGAATTGGGGGCAGCCCCAGCATTTT	CASSLENWGQPQHF
TRBJ2-1	TRBV7-2	.	.	TGTGCCAGCACCATAGACCGGCGGGAATTCAATGAGCAGTTCTTC	CASTIDRREFNEQFF
TRBJ2-1	TRBV9	.	.	TGTGCCAGCAGCGTAGAGCCCTCCCCCTACAATGAGCAGTTCTTC	CASSVEPSPYNEQFF
TRBJ2-3	TRBV10-1	.	.	TGCGCCAGCAGTGAAGGGGCTAGCGCCGGCACAGATACGCAGTATTTT	CASSEGASAGTDTQYF
TRBJ2-7	TRBV27	TRBD2	once	TGTGCCTGTATGACCCGTCTGCGGGGGGTCTACGAGCAGTACTTC	CACMTRLRGVYEQYF
TRBJ2-1	TRBV20-1	.	.	TGCAGTGCTAGTTGGCACAATGAGCAGTTCTTC	CSASWHNEQFF
TRBJ2-2	TRBV7-8	.	.	TGTGCCAGCAGCTTAGCGAGTTACACCGGGGAGCTGTTTTTT	CASSLASYTGELFF
TRBJ2-5	TRBV15	TRBD2	once	TGTGCCACCAGCAGGGCTAGCGGGGGGTATGGAGAGACCCAGTACTTC	CATSRASGGYGETQYF
TRBJ2-1	TRBV6-5	.	.	TGTGCCAGCAGACCCATAGAGGGGTATGAGCAGTTCTTC	CASRPIEGYEQFF
TRBJ1-2	TRBV9	.	.	TGTGCCAGCAGCTTAACCGGGGTTATCCATGGCTACACCTTC	CASSLTGVIHGYTF
TRBJ2-7	TRBV6-1	TRBD2	.	TGTGCCAGCAGTGAAAAGGGACTAGCCCCCAACCCCTCCGAGCAGTACTTC	CASSEKGLAPNPSEQYF
TRBJ1-1	TRBV30	TRBD1	few	TGTGCCTGGAGCGAGGACAGGGGGATCACTGAAGCTTTCTTT	CAWSEDRGITEAFF
TRBJ1-5	TRBV5-4	TRBD1	.	TGTGCCAGCAGCTCTCAGGGGGCTGGTCAGCCCCAGCATTTT	CASSSQGAGQPQHF
TRBJ2-2	TRBV6-6	.	.	TGTGCCAGCAGTTACTCGAAACGAAACACCGGGGAGCTGTTTTTT	CASSYSKRNTGELFF